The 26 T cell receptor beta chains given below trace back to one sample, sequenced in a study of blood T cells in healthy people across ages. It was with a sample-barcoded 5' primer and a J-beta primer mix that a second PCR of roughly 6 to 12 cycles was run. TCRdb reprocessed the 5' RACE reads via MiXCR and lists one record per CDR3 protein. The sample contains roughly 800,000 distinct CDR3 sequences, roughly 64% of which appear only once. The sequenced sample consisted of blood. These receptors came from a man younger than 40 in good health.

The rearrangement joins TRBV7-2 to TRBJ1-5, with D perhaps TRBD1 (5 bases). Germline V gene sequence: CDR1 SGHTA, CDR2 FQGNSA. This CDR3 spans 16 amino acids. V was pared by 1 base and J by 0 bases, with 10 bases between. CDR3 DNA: TGTGCCAGCAGCTTAGATGCAGGGAGTAGCAATCAGCCCCAGCATTTT. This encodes CASSLDAGSSNQPQHF.

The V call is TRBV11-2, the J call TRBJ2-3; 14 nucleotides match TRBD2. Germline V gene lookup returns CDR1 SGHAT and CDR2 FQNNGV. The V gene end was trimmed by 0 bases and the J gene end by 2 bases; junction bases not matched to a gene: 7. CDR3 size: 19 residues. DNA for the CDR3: TGTGCCAGCAGCTTAGAGGGACTAGCGGGAGTTGGGGACACAGATACGCAGTATTTT. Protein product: CASSLEGLAGVGDTDTQYF.

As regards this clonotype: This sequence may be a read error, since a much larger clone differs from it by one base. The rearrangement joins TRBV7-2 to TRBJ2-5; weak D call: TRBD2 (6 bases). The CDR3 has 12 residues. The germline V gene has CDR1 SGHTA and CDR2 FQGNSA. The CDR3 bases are TGTGCCTGCAGCGCGGTTTGGGGGGAGCAGTACTTC. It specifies CACSAVWGEQYF.

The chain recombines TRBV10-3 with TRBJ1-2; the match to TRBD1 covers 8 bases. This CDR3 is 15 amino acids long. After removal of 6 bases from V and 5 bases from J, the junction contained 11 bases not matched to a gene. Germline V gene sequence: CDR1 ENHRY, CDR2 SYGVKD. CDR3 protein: CAIRSYGQGTYGYTF. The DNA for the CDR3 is TGTGCCATCAGGAGTTATGGACAGGGTACTTATGGCTACACCTTC.

In DNA, the CDR3 is TGCGCCAGCAGCCGAGTACACGTGTGGGGTGGCGAGCAGTACTTC. Protein sequence: CASSRVHVWGGEQYF. This chain links TRBV4-1 with TRBJ2-5; no clear D gene. The closer fit of TRBJ2-7 to the DNA end suggests the J call may be wrong. Per germline, CDR1 MGHRA and CDR2 YSYEKL. The length of the CDR3 is 15 residues.

Written as DNA, the CDR3 is TGCGCCAGCAGCCTTACTCCGAACACCGGGGAGCTGTTTTTT. Protein sequence: CASSLTPNTGELFF. V is TRBV5-1 and J is TRBJ2-2, with D uncertain. Trimming took off 4 bases at V and 0 bases at J, with 7 bases between the two ends. Germline CDR1 and CDR2: SGHRS and YFSETQ. CDR3 length: 14 residues.

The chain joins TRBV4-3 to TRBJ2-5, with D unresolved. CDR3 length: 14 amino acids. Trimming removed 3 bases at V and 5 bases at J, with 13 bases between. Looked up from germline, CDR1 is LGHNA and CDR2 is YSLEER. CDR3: CASSQRSGDETQYF. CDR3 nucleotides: TGCGCCAGCAGCCAGCGGTCCGGAGACGAGACCCAGTACTTC.

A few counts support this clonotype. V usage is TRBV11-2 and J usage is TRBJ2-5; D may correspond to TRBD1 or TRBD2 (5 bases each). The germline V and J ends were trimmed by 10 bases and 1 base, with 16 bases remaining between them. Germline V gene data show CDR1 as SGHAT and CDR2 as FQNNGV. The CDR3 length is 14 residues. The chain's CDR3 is CATKREGPQETQYF. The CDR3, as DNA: TGTGCCACCAAACGTGAGGGGCCCCAAGAGACCCAGTACTTC.

The CDR3: CSVAKGAYEQYF. The CDR3 DNA is TGCAGCGTTGCAAAGGGGGCCTACGAGCAGTACTTC. V gene TRBV29-1 combines with J gene TRBJ2-7; the D gene is possibly TRBD1 (6 bases). The germline CDR1 and CDR2 sequences are SQVTM and ANQGSEA. V was shortened by 4 bases and J by 2 bases, with 9 bases between the two germline ends. The CDR3 sequence is 12 residues long.

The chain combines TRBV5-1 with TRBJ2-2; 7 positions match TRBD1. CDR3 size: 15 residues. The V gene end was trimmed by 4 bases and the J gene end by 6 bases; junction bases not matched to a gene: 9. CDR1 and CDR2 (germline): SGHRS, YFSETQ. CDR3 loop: CASSRTGQLSGELFF. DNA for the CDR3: TGCGCCAGCAGCAGAACGGGACAGCTTTCCGGGGAGCTGTTTTTT.

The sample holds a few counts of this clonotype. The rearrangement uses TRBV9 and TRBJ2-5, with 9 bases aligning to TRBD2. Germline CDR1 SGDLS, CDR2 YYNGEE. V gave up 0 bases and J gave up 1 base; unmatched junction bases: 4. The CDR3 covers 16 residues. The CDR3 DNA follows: TGTGCCAGCAGCGTAGGATCTAGCGGGACCCAAGAGACCCAGTACTTC. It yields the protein CASSVGSSGTQETQYF.

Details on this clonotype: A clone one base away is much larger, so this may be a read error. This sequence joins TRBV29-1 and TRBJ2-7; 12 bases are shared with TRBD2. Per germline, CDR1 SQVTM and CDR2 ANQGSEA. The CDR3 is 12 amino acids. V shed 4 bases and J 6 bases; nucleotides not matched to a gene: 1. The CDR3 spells CSVATSGSEQYF. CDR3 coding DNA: TGCAGCGTTGCGACTAGCGGGAGCGAGCAGTACTTC.

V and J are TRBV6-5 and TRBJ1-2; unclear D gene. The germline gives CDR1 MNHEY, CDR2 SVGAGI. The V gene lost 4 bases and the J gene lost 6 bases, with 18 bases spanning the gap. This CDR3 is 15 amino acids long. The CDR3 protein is CASSSADFTPDGYTF. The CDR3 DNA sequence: TGTGCCAGCAGTTCAGCGGACTTCACCCCGGATGGCTACACCTTC.

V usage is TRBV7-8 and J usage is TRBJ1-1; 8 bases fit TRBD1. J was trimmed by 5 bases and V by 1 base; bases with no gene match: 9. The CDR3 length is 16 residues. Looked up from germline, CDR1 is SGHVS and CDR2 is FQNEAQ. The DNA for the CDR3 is TGTGCCAGCAGCTTAGGTGGGCAGGGGGCATGGACTGAAGCTTTCTTT. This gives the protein CASSLGGQGAWTEAFF.

The CDR3 DNA reads as TGTGCCAGCAGCAAAACAGAGAGCTATGGCTACACCTTC. It is translated as CASSKTESYGYTF. The chain couples TRBV3-1 to TRBJ1-2; D not resolved. The CDR3 sequence is 13 residues long. CDR1 and CDR2 from the germline V gene are LGHDT and YNNKEL (reference sequence). The V gene lost 5 bases and the J gene lost 4 bases, with 11 bases spanning the gap.

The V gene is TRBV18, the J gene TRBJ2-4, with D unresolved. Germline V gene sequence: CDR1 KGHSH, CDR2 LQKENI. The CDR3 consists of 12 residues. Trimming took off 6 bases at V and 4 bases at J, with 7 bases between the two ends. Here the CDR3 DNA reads TGTGCCAGCTCTTCGAAGAAAAACATTCAGTACTTC. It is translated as CASSSKKNIQYF.

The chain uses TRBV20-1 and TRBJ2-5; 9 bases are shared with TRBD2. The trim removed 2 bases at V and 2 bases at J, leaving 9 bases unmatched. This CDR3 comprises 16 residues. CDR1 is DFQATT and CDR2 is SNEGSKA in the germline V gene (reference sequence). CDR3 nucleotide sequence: TGCAGTGCTAGATCCCAGCGGGGGGCCCTTCAAGAGACCCAGTACTTC. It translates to CSARSQRGALQETQYF.

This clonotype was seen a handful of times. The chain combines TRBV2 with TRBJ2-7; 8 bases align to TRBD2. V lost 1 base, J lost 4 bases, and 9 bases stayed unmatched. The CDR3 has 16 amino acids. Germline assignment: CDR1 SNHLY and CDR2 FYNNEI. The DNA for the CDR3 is TGTGCCAGCAGTGAAGTCAGCAGCGGGGGTCGGTACGAGCAGTACTTC. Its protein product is CASSEVSSGGRYEQYF.

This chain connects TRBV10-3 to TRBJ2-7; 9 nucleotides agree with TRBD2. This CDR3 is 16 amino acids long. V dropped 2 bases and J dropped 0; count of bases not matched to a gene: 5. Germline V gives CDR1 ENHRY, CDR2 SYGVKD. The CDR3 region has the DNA TGTGCCATCAGTGAGGAGATAGCGGGAGCCTCCTACGAGCAGTACTTC. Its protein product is CAISEEIAGASYEQYF.

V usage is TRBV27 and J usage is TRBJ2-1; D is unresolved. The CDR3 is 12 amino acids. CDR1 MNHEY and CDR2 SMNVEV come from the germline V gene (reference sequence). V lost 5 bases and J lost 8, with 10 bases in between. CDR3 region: CASSAVGHEQFF. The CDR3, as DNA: TGTGCCAGCAGTGCCGTGGGCCATGAGCAGTTCTTC.

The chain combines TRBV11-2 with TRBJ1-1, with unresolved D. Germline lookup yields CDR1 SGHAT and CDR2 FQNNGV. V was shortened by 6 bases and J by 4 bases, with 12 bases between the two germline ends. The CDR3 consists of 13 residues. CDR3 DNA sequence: TGTGCCAGCAGAAGGGATTGGGGCACTGAAGCTTTCTTT. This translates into CASRRDWGTEAFF.

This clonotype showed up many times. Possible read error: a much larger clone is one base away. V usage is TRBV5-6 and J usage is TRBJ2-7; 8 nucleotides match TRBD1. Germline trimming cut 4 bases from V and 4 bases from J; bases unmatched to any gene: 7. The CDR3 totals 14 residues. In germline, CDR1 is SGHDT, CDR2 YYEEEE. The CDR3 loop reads CASSVGTGLYEQYF. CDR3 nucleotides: TGTGCCAGCAGCGTCGGGACAGGTCTTTACGAGCAGTACTTC.

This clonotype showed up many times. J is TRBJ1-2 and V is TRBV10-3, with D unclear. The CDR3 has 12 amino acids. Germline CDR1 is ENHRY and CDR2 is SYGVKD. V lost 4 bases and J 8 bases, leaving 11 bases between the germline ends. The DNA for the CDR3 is TGTGCCATCAGTGTCCCGACTGAGGGCTACACCTTC. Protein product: CAISVPTEGYTF.

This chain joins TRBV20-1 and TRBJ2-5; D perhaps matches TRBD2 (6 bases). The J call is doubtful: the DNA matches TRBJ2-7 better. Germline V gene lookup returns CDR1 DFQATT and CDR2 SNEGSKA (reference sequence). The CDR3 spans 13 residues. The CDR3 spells CSARHPRGFEQYF. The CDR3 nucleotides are TGCAGTGCTAGGCACCCCCGGGGGTTCGAGCAGTACTTC.

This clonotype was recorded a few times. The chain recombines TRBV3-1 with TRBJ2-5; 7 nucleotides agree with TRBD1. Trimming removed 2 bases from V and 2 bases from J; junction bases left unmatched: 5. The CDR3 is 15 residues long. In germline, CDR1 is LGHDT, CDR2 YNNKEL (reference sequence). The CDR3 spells CASSQTGASQETQYF. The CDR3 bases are TGTGCCAGCAGCCAAACAGGGGCGTCGCAAGAGACCCAGTACTTC.

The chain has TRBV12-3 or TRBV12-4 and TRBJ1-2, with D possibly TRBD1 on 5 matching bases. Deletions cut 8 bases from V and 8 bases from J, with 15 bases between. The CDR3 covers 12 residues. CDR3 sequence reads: CASSSGLYGYTF. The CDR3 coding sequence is TGTGCCAGCTCGTCAGGGCTATACGGCTACACCTTC.